Presented here are 19 T cell receptor beta chains from one specimen sequenced in a study of blood T cell repertoires in COVID-19. The data were produced by immunoSEQ multiplex PCR, yet TCRdb's version contains in-frame clones alone and is incomplete. There are approximately 250,000 clones in the sample; roughly 88% occur only once, and roughly a tenth lies in the top ten. Sample: peripheral blood. The receptors stem from a woman aged 70 to 79 with COVID-19, enrolled during active disease.

V gene TRBV2 combines with J gene TRBJ2-5; D gene uncertain. The germline V gene encodes CDR1 SNHLY and CDR2 FYNNEI. The CDR3 is made up of 13 amino acids. Trimming shortened V by 5 bases and J by 7 bases, and 14 bases separated the two germline ends. The CDR3 coding sequence is TGTGCCAGCAGTTCTACGGCCGCAGGGACCCAGTACTTC. Its translation: CASSSTAAGTQYF.

The CDR3 nucleotides are TGTGCCAGCAGCCCCGGACCCGGACAGGGCTATGGCTACACCTTC. It yields the protein CASSPGPGQGYGYTF. The chain joins TRBV11-2 to TRBJ1-2; 8 bases map to TRBD1. The V gene end was trimmed by 5 bases and the J gene end by 4 bases; junction bases not matched to a gene: 9. The CDR3 sequence is 15 residues long. The germline gives CDR1 SGHAT, CDR2 FQNNGV.

V and J are TRBV11-2 and TRBJ2-7; D might be TRBD1 (6 bases). Trimming cost V 1 base and J 4 bases, with 14 bases left between them. CDR3 size: 15 residues. Germline V gene sequence: CDR1 SGHAT, CDR2 FQNNGV. CDR3 sequence (DNA): TGTGCCAGCAGCTTAGTAGATAGGGGGTCTTACGAGCAGTACTTC. Amino acids: CASSLVDRGSYEQYF.

This chain connects TRBV7-3 to TRBJ2-1; D is ambiguous. Germline V gene data show CDR1 as SGHTA and CDR2 as FQGTGA. The CDR3 covers 12 residues. Trimming pared 3 bases from V and 10 bases from J, leaving 10 bases between. The CDR3 spells CASSFERGEQFF. The CDR3 nucleotides read TGTGCCAGCAGCTTTGAGCGTGGGGAGCAGTTCTTC.

The chain recombines TRBV30 with TRBJ1-4; D unclear. Deletions cut 3 bases from V and 4 bases from J, with 12 bases between. Per the germline V gene, CDR1 is GTSNPN and CDR2 is SVGIG (reference sequence). There are 14 residues in the CDR3. This CDR3 is CAWRGDGSNEKLFF. CDR3 nucleotide sequence: TGTGCCTGGAGGGGAGACGGTAGTAATGAAAAACTGTTTTTT.

V usage is TRBV3-1 (or the pseudogene TRBV3-2) and J usage is TRBJ1-5; a possible D gene is TRBD1 (6 bases). Germline V gives CDR1 LGHDT, CDR2 YNNKEL (reference sequence). V dropped 5 bases and J dropped 3 bases, with 14 bases sitting between them. The CDR3 totals 15 residues. The CDR3 reads CASSSGAGANQPQHF. CDR3 bases: TGTGCCAGCAGCTCTGGGGCAGGGGCCAATCAGCCCCAGCATTTT.

The chain recombines TRBV19 with TRBJ2-4; 7 nucleotides line up with TRBD2. V lost 0 bases and J lost 6; bases outside the gene matches: 11. Germline V gives CDR1 LNHDA, CDR2 SQIVND (reference sequence). This CDR3 is 17 amino acids long. The chain's CDR3 is CASSIDGSGQGINIQYF. The CDR3 nucleotides are TGTGCCAGTAGTATAGATGGTAGCGGGCAAGGGATAAACATTCAGTACTTC.

The chain couples TRBV5-1 to TRBJ1-6, with 7 bases that match TRBD1. This CDR3 region has 15 residues. Germline values: CDR1 SGHRS, CDR2 YFSETQ. Losses at the gene ends were 0 bases for V and 9 bases for J; bases not matched to a gene: 6. The CDR3 sequence: CASSLEGAAASPLHF. In DNA form, the CDR3 reads TGCGCCAGCAGCTTGGAGGGGGCGGCTGCTTCACCCCTCCACTTT.

The CDR3 nucleotides read TGCGCCAGCAGCCCGGAGCGGGGTCCGGGATTAGGTGCACCCCTCCACTTT. Protein product: CASSPERGPGLGAPLHF. The rearrangement joins TRBV5-1 to TRBJ1-6; no clear D gene. V was clipped by 4 bases and J by 11 bases, with 25 bases between them. This CDR3 contains 17 residues. CDR1 and CDR2 (germline): SGHRS, YFSETQ.

The chain combines TRBV5-5 with TRBJ1-2; tentative D call: TRBD1 (5 bases). The CDR3 totals 15 residues. V lost 1 base and J lost 5, with 15 bases in between. Germline V CDR1 and CDR2: SGHKS, YYEKEE (reference sequence). The CDR3 here is CASSLSARQRYGYTF. The CDR3 nucleotides read TGTGCCAGCAGCTTGTCCGCGAGACAGAGGTATGGCTACACCTTC. Using reference TRBV5-5 and TRBJ1-2 for the parts outside the CDR3, the full variable domain is DAGVTQSPTHLIKTRGQQVTLRCSPISGHKSVSWYQQVLGQGPQFIFQYYEKEERGRGNFPDRFSARQFPNYSSELNVNALLLGDSALYLCASSLSARQRYGYTFGSGTRLTVV.

Here the CDR3 reads CASSLSGGSSYEQYF. The CDR3 coding sequence is TGTGCCAGCAGTTTATCCGGCGGGAGCTCCTACGAGCAGTACTTC. This chain connects TRBV28 to TRBJ2-7, with 7 positions matching TRBD2. The V segment lost 1 base and the J segment 0 bases; nucleotides outside the gene matches: 3. This CDR3 is 15 amino acids long. Germline lookup yields CDR1 MDHEN and CDR2 SYDVKM.

The rearrangement joins TRBV5-4 to TRBJ2-3; TRBD1 agrees at 8 bases. This CDR3 spans 14 amino acids. CDR1 SGHNT and CDR2 YYREEE come from the germline V gene (reference sequence). The V gene end was trimmed by 4 bases and the J gene end by 6 bases; junction bases not matched to a gene: 7. The CDR3 region is CASSRGQGGDTQYF. The CDR3 DNA is TGTGCCAGCAGCCGTGGACAGGGAGGCGATACGCAGTATTTT.

This chain links TRBV6-2 or TRBV6-3 with TRBJ2-6; 8 bases match TRBD2. Unmatched junction bases numbered 11, after V lost 5 bases and J lost 2 bases. Germline V lookup: CDR1 MNHEY, CDR2 SVGEGT. The CDR3 runs to 18 residues. CDR3 bases: TGTGCCAGCAGTACCCTCACTAGCGGAGGGCCTGGGGCCAACGTCCTGACTTTC. This codes for CASSTLTSGGPGANVLTF.

This clone was seen only once. V and J are TRBV25-1 and TRBJ2-1, with D tentatively TRBD2 (6 bases). Trimming stripped 2 bases from V and 7 bases from J, with 6 bases between. The CDR3 is 12 residues long. In germline, CDR1 is MGHDK, CDR2 SYGVNS. The DNA for the CDR3 is TGTGCCAGCAGTGAAGGGGGGAATGAGCAGTTCTTC. Amino acid sequence: CASSEGGNEQFF.

This clone was seen once. The chain couples TRBV30 to TRBJ2-7; perhaps TRBD1 as D (6 bases). CDR1 is GTSNPN, CDR2 SVGIG, per germline (reference sequence). The CDR3 has 12 residues. The germline V and J ends were trimmed by 4 bases and 4 bases, with 11 bases remaining between them. CDR3: CAWNRALYEQYF. Here the CDR3 DNA reads TGTGCCTGGAACAGGGCGTTGTACGAGCAGTACTTC.

With regard to this clone: Different DNA sequences within this sample yield the same CDR3. This chain links TRBV5-1 with TRBJ1-1, with 7 bases fitting TRBD1. Germline lookup yields CDR1 SGHRS and CDR2 YFSETQ. The trim removed 1 base at V and 5 bases at J, leaving 2 bases unmatched. There are 13 residues in the CDR3. For the CDR3, the DNA is TGCGCCAGCAGCTTGTCAGGGGGTACTGAAGCTTTCTTT. As protein: CASSLSGGTEAFF.

The chain couples TRBV28 to TRBJ2-5, with 7 bases that match TRBD2. Germline loops: CDR1 MDHEN, CDR2 SYDVKM. The V and J ends lost 2 bases and 7 bases, in that order; junction bases with no gene match: 10. The CDR3 length is 15 residues. The DNA for the CDR3 is TGTGCCAGCAGTTTACTCACGGGAGGAGGCGGGACCCAGTACTTC. It encodes CASSLLTGGGGTQYF.

The chain combines TRBV25-1 with TRBJ1-4; D is undetermined. Trimming took 4 bases from V and 7 from J, leaving 16 bases between them. Per germline, CDR1 MGHDK and CDR2 SYGVNS. This CDR3 region has 15 residues. CDR3 in DNA: TGTGCCAGCAGTGGCCGTCTCGGAGAAGGTGAAAAACTGTTTTTT. This translates into CASSGRLGEGEKLFF.

This clone was counted once. The chain joins TRBV18 to TRBJ2-7, with D unclear. Germline CDR1 KGHSH, CDR2 LQKENI. Trimming pared 1 base from V and 4 bases from J, leaving 11 bases between. The CDR3 runs 14 residues. The CDR3 DNA sequence: TGTGCCAGCTCACCACACGCAGGTGGTTACGAGCAGTACTTC. Protein sequence: CASSPHAGGYEQYF.